The 11 T cell receptor beta chains listed next were all sequenced from one sample in a study of blood T cell repertoires in COVID-19. Method: immunoSEQ multiplex PCR; TCRdb's copy keeps in-frame clones and lacks some. The repertoire holds about 67,000 clones, with approximately 87% as singletons. Sequences were obtained from peripheral blood. These receptors were collected from a man aged 50-60 years with active COVID-19.

This clone was found once. The chain uses TRBV24-1 and TRBJ2-5; D call uncertain. This CDR3 comprises 13 residues. Per the germline V gene, CDR1 is KGHDR and CDR2 is SFDVKD. Deletions cut 3 bases from V and 5 bases from J, with 9 bases between. CDR3 loop: CATSDPHAETQYF. The CDR3 nucleotides read TGTGCCACCAGTGATCCCCATGCGGAGACCCAGTACTTC.

V usage is TRBV7-2 and J usage is TRBJ2-1, with 10 bases that match TRBD2. Germline V CDR1 and CDR2: SGHTA, FQGNSA. V was clipped by 6 bases and J by 9 bases; unmatched bases: 5. The CDR3 runs 13 residues. The CDR3 is CASSLAGVGEQFF. The CDR3 DNA is TGTGCCAGCAGTCTAGCGGGAGTAGGTGAGCAGTTCTTC.

The CDR3 here is CATSDLAGGVEEDTQYF. In DNA form, the CDR3 reads TGTGCCACCAGTGACCTAGCGGGGGGGGTCGAGGAAGATACGCAGTATTTT. The chain combines TRBV24-1 with TRBJ2-3; 12 bases are shared with TRBD2. Trimming took 4 bases from V and 5 from J; bases not matched to a gene: 9. This CDR3 has 17 amino acids. CDR1 and CDR2 from the germline V gene are KGHDR and SFDVKD.

J is TRBJ1-2 and V is TRBV27; D might be TRBD1 (6 bases). V lost 4 bases, J lost 4 bases, and 16 bases lay in between. This CDR3 comprises 15 residues. The germline CDR1 and CDR2 sequences are MNHEY and SMNVEV (reference sequence). This CDR3 is CASSSLETGVYGYTF. The CDR3 DNA sequence: TGTGCCAGCAGTTCCCTGGAGACAGGAGTCTATGGCTACACCTTC.

J is TRBJ2-3 and V is TRBV19; 7 positions agree with TRBD2. In germline, CDR1 is LNHDA, CDR2 SQIVND (reference sequence). This CDR3 is 15 amino acids long. V lost 5 bases and J lost 0; bases outside the gene matches: 5. This CDR3 is CASSDNGRSTDTQYF. The DNA for the CDR3 is TGTGCCAGTAGTGATAACGGGAGGAGCACAGATACGCAGTATTTT. Full variable domain (outside the CDR3, taken from reference TRBV19 and TRBJ2-3): DGGITQSPKYLFRKEGQNVTLSCEQNLNHDAMYWYRQDPGQGLRLIYYSQIVNDFQKGDIAEGYSVSREKKESFPLTVTSAQKNPTAFYLCASSDNGRSTDTQYFGPGTRLTVL.

V usage is TRBV28 and J usage is TRBJ2-5; 7 nucleotides match TRBD2. This CDR3 comprises 13 residues. From germline, CDR1 is MDHEN and CDR2 SYDVKM. V was clipped by 2 bases and J by 3 bases; unmatched bases: 0. Written as DNA, the CDR3 is TGTGCCAGCAGTTTAGGGGGGGAAGAGACCCAGTACTTC. Amino acids: CASSLGGEETQYF.

The chain couples TRBV19 to TRBJ2-1, with a possible D match to TRBD1 (6 bases). CDR1 and CDR2 (germline): LNHDA, SQIVND (reference sequence). Trimming stripped 1 base from V and 4 bases from J, with 14 bases between. This CDR3 contains 16 residues. The CDR3 nucleotides read TGTGCCAGTAGTATAGTAGGGGGAGTGAAGTACAATGAGCAGTTCTTC. This sequence encodes CASSIVGGVKYNEQFF.

The V and J genes are TRBV7-9 and TRBJ2-7; 8 bases are shared with TRBD2. CDR1 is SEHNR and CDR2 is FQNEAQ in the germline V gene (reference sequence). After removal of 3 bases from V and 3 bases from J, the junction contained 7 bases not matched to a gene. The CDR3 contains 15 residues. CDR3 DNA: TGTGCCAGCAGCTTCGGGCTAGCGGGTAACTACGAGCAGTACTTC. This sequence encodes CASSFGLAGNYEQYF.

This clone occurred a few times. The CDR3 bases are TGCGCCAGCAGCTTGGCCACGGGGGGGAGTACTGAAGCTTTCTTT. It encodes CASSLATGGSTEAFF. The rearrangement links TRBV5-1 to TRBJ1-1, with TRBD1 as a possible D gene (5 bases). This CDR3 has 15 amino acids. Trimming left V 0 bases short and J 5 bases short, with 14 bases between. Germline loops: CDR1 SGHRS, CDR2 YFSETQ.

The chain uses TRBV4-1 and TRBJ1-2, with TRBD1 matching over 9 bases. Germline trimming cut 0 bases from V and 7 bases from J; bases unmatched to any gene: 3. The germline gives CDR1 MGHRA, CDR2 YSYEKL. The CDR3 loop spans 14 amino acids. The CDR3 region is CASSQEGTGLGYTF. The CDR3 coding sequence is TGCGCCAGCAGCCAAGAAGGGACAGGGCTTGGCTACACCTTC.

The V and J genes are TRBV7-9 and TRBJ1-4, with a tentative D call TRBD1 (5 bases). The CDR3 consists of 12 residues. V was trimmed by 2 bases and J by 7 bases, leaving 5 bases between them. Germline assignment: CDR1 SEHNR and CDR2 FQNEAQ (reference sequence). The CDR3 loop reads CASSLQGEKLFF. The DNA for the CDR3 is TGTGCCAGCAGCTTACAGGGTGAAAAACTGTTTTTT.